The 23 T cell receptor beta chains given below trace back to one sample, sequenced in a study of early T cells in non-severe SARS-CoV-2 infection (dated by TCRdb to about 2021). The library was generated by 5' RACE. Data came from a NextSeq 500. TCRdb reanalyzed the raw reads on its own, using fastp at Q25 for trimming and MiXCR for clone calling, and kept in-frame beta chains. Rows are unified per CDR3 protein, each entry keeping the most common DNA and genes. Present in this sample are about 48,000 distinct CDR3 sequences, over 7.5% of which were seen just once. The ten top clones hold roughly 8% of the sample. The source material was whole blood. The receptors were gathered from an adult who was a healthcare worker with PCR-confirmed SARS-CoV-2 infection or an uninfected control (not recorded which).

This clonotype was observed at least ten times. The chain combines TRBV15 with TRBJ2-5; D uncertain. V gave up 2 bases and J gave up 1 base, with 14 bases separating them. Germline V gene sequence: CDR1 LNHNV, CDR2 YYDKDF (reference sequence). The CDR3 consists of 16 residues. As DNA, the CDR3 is TGTGCCACCAGCAGAAATACGGGCGCCTCCCAAGAGACCCAGTACTTC. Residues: CATSRNTGASQETQYF.

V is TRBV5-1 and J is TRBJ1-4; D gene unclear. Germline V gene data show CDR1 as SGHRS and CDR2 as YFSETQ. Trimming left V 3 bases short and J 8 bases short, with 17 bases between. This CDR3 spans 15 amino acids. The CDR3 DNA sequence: TGCGCCAGCAGCTCAGCACGGGCGCGCGGGGAAAAACTGTTTTTT. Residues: CASSSARARGEKLFF.

The CDR3, as DNA: TGCAGTACCCGTGGGGGTCGGGTCACTGAAGCTTTCTTT. Amino acids: CSTRGGRVTEAFF. This rearrangement joins TRBV20-1 to TRBJ1-1, with D perhaps TRBD1 (5 bases). The length of the CDR3 is 13 residues. Germline V lookup: CDR1 DFQATT, CDR2 SNEGSKA (reference sequence). Trimming stripped 8 bases from V and 4 bases from J, with 17 bases between.

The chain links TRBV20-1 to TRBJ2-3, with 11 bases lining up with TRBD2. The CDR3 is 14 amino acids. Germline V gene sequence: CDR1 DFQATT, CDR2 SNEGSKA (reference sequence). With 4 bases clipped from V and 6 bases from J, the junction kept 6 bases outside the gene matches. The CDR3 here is CSANPSGRRDTQYF. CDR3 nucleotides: TGCAGTGCTAACCCTAGCGGGAGGAGGGATACGCAGTATTTT.

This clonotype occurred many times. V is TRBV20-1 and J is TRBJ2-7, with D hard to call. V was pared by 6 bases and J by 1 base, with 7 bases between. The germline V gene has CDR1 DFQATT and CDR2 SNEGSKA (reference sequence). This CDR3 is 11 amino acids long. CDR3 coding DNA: TGCAGTGCGACCACTTCCTACGAGCAGTACTTC. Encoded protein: CSATTSYEQYF.

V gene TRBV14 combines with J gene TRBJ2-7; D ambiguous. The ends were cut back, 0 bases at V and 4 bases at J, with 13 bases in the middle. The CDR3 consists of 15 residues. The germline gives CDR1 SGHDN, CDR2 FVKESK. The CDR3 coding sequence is TGTGCCAGCAGCCAAGATCCCTATGGCCGGTACGAGCAGTACTTC. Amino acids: CASSQDPYGRYEQYF.

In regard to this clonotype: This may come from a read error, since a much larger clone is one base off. CDR3 in amino acids: CARSVAGRSADTQFF. CDR3 bases: TGTGCCCGGAGTGTGGCCGGGAGGAGTGCAGATACGCAGTTTTTT. V and J are TRBV30 and TRBJ2-3, with 7 bases that match TRBD2. CDR3 size: 15 residues. The germline gives CDR1 GTSNPN, CDR2 SVGIG (reference sequence).

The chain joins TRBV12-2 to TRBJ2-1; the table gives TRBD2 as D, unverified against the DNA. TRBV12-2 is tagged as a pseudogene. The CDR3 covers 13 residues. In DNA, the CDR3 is TGTGCAAGTGCGGCGGAAGGGCGAGGTGAGCAGTTCTTC. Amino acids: CASAAEGRGEQFF.

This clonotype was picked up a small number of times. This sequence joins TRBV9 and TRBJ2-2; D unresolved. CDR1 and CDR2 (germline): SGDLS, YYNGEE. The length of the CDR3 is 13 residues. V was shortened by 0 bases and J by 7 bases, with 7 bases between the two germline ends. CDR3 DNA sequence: TGTGCCAGCAGCGTAGTCCCGGACGGGGAGCTGTTTTTT. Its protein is CASSVVPDGELFF.

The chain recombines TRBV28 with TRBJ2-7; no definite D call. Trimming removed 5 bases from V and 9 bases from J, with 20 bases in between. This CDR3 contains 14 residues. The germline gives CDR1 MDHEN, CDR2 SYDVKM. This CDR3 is CASSPTGSYEGQYF. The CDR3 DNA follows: TGTGCCAGCAGTCCAACTGGTTCCTACGAAGGGCAGTACTTC. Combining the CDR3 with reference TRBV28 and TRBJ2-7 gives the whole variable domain DVKVTQSSRYLVKRTGEKVFLECVQDMDHENMFWYRQDPGLGLRLIYFSYDVKMKEKGDIPEGYSVSREKKERFSLILESASTNQTSMYLCASSPTGSYEGQYFGPGTRLTVT.

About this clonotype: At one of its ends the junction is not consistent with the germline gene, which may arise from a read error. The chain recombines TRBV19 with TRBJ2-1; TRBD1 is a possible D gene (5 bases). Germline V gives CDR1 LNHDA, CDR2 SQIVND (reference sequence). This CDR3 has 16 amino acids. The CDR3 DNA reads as TGTGCCAGTAGTATTCGTGACAGCAGCTCCCACAATGAGCAGTTCTTC. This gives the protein CASSIRDSSSHNEQFF.

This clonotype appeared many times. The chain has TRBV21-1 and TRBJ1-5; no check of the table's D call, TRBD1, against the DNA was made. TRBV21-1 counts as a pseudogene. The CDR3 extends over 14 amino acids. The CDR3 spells CASSPSRGHQPQHF. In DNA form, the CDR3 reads TGTGCCAGCAGCCCCTCGAGGGGGCATCAGCCCCAGCATTTT.

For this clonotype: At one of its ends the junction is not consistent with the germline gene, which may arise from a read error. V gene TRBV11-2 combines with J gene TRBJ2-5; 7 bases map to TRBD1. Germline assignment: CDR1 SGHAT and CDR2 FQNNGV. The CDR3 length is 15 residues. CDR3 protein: CASSLEGTAQENQYF. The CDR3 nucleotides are TGTGCCAGCAGCTTAGAAGGGACAGCCCAAGAGAACCAGTACTTC.

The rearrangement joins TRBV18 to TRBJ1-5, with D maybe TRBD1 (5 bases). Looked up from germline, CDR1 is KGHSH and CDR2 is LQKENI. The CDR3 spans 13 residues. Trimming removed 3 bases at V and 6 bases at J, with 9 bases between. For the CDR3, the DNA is TGTGCCAGCTCACCGGCAGGGACTCAGCCCCAGCATTTT. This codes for CASSPAGTQPQHF.

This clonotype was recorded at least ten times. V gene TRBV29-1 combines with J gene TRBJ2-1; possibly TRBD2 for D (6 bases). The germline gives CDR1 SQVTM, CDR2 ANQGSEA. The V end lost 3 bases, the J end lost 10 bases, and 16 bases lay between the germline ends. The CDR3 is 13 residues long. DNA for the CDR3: TGCAGCGTTGACCCTGGACTAAGTGGGGAGCAGTTCTTC. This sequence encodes CSVDPGLSGEQFF.

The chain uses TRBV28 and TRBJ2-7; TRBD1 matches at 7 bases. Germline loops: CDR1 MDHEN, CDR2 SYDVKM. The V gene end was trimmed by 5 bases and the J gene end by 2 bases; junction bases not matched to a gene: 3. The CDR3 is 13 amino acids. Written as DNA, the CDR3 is TGTGCCAGCAGTCGCGGACAGGCCTACGAGCAGTACTTC. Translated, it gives CASSRGQAYEQYF.

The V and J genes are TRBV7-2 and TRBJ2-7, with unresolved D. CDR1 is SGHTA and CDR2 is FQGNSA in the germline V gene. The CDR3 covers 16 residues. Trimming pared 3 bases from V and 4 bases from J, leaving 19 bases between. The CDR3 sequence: CASSFEQAQVPYEQYF. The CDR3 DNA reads TGTGCCAGCAGCTTCGAGCAGGCCCAGGTCCCTTACGAGCAGTACTTC.

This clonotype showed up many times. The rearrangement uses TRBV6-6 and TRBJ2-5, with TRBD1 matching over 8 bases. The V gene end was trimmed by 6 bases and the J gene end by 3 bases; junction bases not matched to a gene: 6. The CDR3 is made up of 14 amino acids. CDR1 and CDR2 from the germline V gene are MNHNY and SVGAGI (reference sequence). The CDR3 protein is CASSNRGKEETQYF. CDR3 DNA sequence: TGTGCCAGCAGCAACAGGGGGAAAGAAGAGACCCAGTACTTC.

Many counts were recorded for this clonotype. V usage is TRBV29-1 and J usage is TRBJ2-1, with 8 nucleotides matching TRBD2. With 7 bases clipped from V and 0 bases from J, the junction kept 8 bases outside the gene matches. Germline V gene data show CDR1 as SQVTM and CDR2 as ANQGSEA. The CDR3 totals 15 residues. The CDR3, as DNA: TGCAGCGGTCAACGGGAGGGGAGCTCCTACAATGAGCAGTTCTTC. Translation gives CSGQREGSSYNEQFF.

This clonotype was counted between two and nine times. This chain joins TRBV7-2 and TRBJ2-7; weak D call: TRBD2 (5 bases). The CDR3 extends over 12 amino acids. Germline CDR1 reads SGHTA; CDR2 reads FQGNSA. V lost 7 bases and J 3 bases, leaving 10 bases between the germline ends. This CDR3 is CASTREGYEQYF. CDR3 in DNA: TGTGCCAGCACCCGTGAGGGCTACGAGCAGTACTTC.

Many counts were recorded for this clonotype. Here the CDR3 DNA reads TGTGCCAGCAGTGAGCAGGTGAATCAGCCCCAGCATTTT. This gives the protein CASSEQVNQPQHF. The genes are TRBV6-1 and TRBJ1-5; D ambiguous. Trimming cost V 3 bases and J 4 bases, with 7 bases left between them. Germline loops: CDR1 MNHNS, CDR2 SASEGT. CDR3 length: 13 residues.

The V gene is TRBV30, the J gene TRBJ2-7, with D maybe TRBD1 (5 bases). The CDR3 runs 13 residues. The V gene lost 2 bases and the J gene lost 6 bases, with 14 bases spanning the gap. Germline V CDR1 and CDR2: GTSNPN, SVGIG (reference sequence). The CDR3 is CAWSPNRIGEQYF. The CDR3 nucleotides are TGTGCCTGGAGTCCAAACAGGATCGGCGAGCAGTACTTC. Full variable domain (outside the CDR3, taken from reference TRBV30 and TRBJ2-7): SQTIHQWPATLVQPVGSPLSLECTVEGTSNPNLYWYRQAAGRGLQLLFYSVGIGQISSEVPQNLSASRPQDRQFILSSKKLLLSDSGFYLCAWSPNRIGEQYFGPGTRLTVT.

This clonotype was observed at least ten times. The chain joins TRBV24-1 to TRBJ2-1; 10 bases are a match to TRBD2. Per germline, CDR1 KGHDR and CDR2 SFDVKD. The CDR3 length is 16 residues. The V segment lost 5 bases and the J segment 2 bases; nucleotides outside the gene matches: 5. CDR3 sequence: CATSAASGGTYNEQFF. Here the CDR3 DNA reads TGTGCCACCAGTGCGGCTAGCGGGGGCACCTACAATGAGCAGTTCTTC.